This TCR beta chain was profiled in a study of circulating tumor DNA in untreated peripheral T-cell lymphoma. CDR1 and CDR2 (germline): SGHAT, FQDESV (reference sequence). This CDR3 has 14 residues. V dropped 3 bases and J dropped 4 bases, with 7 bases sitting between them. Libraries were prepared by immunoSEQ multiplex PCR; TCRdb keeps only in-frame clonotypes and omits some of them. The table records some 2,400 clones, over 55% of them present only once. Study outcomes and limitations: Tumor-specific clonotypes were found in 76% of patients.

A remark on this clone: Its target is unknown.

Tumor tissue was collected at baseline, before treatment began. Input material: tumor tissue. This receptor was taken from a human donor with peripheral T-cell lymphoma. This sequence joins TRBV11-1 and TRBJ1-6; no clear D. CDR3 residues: CASSFGRYNSPLHF. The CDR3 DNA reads TGTGCCAGCAGCTTTGGGCGGTATAATTCACCCCTCCACTTT.